One and the same sample provided the 19 T cell receptor beta chains below, sequenced in a study of blood T cell repertoires in COVID-19. Sequencing was performed with immunoSEQ multiplex PCR; in TCRdb, only in-frame clones are kept and a portion is missing. The sample includes 100,000 to 150,000 clones, 81% seen only once; the top ten take about 8%. Sequences were obtained from peripheral blood. These receptors all come from a woman aged 60-70 years with active or convalescent COVID-19.

In its sample, this clone was seen once. This chain links TRBV24-1 with TRBJ1-2; D is unclear. Germline loops: CDR1 KGHDR, CDR2 SFDVKD. CDR3 length: 14 amino acids. Deletions cut 4 bases from V and 0 bases from J, with 8 bases between. The CDR3 nucleotides read TGTGCCACCAGTGAAGCACCGACTAACTATGGCTACACCTTC. This gives the protein CATSEAPTNYGYTF.

The genes are TRBV5-1 and TRBJ2-1; D may be TRBD2 (5 bases). Trimming shortened V by 1 base and J by 4 bases, and 18 bases separated the two germline ends. This CDR3 spans 17 amino acids. In germline, CDR1 is SGHRS, CDR2 YFSETQ. The CDR3 sequence is CASSLSPLSGGYNEQFF. Here the CDR3 DNA reads TGCGCCAGCAGCTTGTCCCCTCTAAGCGGAGGATACAATGAGCAGTTCTTC.

V is TRBV5-6 and J is TRBJ1-6; D gene uncertain. The CDR3 runs to 13 residues. Trimming removed 0 bases at V and 5 bases at J, with 3 bases between. Germline V gene data show CDR1 as SGHDT and CDR2 as YYEEEE. CDR3 region: CASSLDNNSPLHF. The CDR3 DNA is TGTGCCAGCAGCTTGGACAATAATTCACCCCTCCACTTT.

The chain is built from TRBV28 and TRBJ2-7, with a weak D call TRBD1 (5 bases). Between the trimmed V and J ends, which lost 1 base and 4 bases, there was a span of 14 bases. CDR3 size: 15 residues. Germline V lookup: CDR1 MDHEN, CDR2 SYDVKM. CDR3 sequence (DNA): TGTGCCAGCAGTTTATTCAGGGTTGGTAGGTACGAGCAGTACTTC. Its protein product is CASSLFRVGRYEQYF.

The rearrangement links TRBV6-4 to TRBJ2-1; TRBD2 matches at 9 bases. This CDR3 is built from 16 residues. Germline values: CDR1 MRHNA, CDR2 SNTAGT. J lost 6 bases, V lost 1 base, and 7 bases had no gene match. CDR3 DNA sequence: TGTGCCAGCAGTGACTATCAGCGGGGGGCCATCAATGAGCAGTTCTTC. It codes for CASSDYQRGAINEQFF.

The chain recombines TRBV18 with TRBJ2-3; 8 bases align to TRBD2. Losses at the gene ends were 1 base for V and 2 bases for J; bases not matched to a gene: 5. This CDR3 is built from 16 residues. The germline V gene has CDR1 KGHSH and CDR2 LQKENI. The CDR3: CASSPQAGVATDTQYF. DNA for the CDR3: TGTGCCAGCTCACCACAAGCGGGGGTCGCCACAGATACGCAGTATTTT.

This clone has only a few counts. The rearrangement links TRBV6-5 to TRBJ1-1; D is possibly TRBD1 (6 bases). Trimming took 8 bases from V and 0 from J, leaving 16 bases between them. The CDR3 is made up of 15 amino acids. Germline CDR1 reads MNHEY; CDR2 reads SVGAGI. CDR3 sequence reads: CASRKFTGMNTEAFF. CDR3 nucleotide sequence: TGTGCCAGCCGTAAATTCACAGGGATGAACACTGAAGCTTTCTTT.

The rearrangement joins TRBV30 to TRBJ2-7; perhaps TRBD2 as D (5 bases). Germline values: CDR1 GTSNPN, CDR2 SVGIG (reference sequence). CDR3 length: 13 amino acids. V lost 4 bases and J 6 bases, leaving 16 bases between the germline ends. The CDR3 region is CAWTSGLEGEQYF. DNA for the CDR3: TGTGCCTGGACCAGCGGCCTTGAAGGCGAGCAGTACTTC.

This clone was found once. The rearrangement uses TRBV30 and TRBJ2-7, with 8 bases that match TRBD1. From germline, CDR1 is GTSNPN and CDR2 SVGIG (reference sequence). This CDR3 region has 15 residues. V was clipped by 2 bases and J by 5 bases; unmatched bases: 11. The CDR3 sequence: CAWSPRNRGEHEQYF. The CDR3 DNA is TGTGCCTGGAGTCCACGAAACAGGGGGGAGCACGAGCAGTACTTC.

This clone was counted only a few times. The chain employs TRBV28 and TRBJ1-2, with TRBD1 matching over 7 bases. This CDR3 is built from 14 residues. V lost 3 bases and J lost 1; bases outside the gene matches: 2. The germline CDR1 and CDR2 sequences are MDHEN and SYDVKM. As DNA, the CDR3 is TGTGCCAGCAGTTTTGGACAGGATAACTATGGCTACACCTTC. This sequence encodes CASSFGQDNYGYTF.

This clone was counted between two and nine times. This sequence joins TRBV2 and TRBJ2-5, with TRBD2 matching 10 bases. J lost 4 bases, V lost 7 bases, and 6 bases had no gene match. The germline gives CDR1 SNHLY, CDR2 FYNNEI. This CDR3 is built from 14 residues. The CDR3 loop is CASIPPSGGETQYF. The CDR3 nucleotides are TGTGCCAGCATTCCCCCTAGCGGGGGAGAGACCCAGTACTTC.

This clone appeared a single time. The rearrangement joins TRBV7-9 to TRBJ2-3; 14 positions agree with TRBD2. The CDR3 runs to 18 residues. J gave up 0 bases and V 4 bases, and 6 bases lay outside the gene matches. CDR1 is SEHNR, CDR2 FQNEAQ, per germline (reference sequence). The DNA for the CDR3 is TGTGCCAGCAGCTCCGGGACTAGCGGGGGCAGTAGCACAGATACGCAGTATTTT. Its translation: CASSSGTSGGSSTDTQYF.

This CDR3 is CASSETGDTQYF. Here the CDR3 DNA reads TGTGCCAGCAGTGAGACTGGCGATACGCAGTATTTT. The rearrangement uses TRBV27 and TRBJ2-3; D uncertain. Germline V lookup: CDR1 MNHEY, CDR2 SMNVEV (reference sequence). The CDR3 contains 12 residues. The V end was cut by 5 bases, the J end by 6 bases, with 9 bases between.

The chain joins TRBV5-1 to TRBJ1-1; 9 bases align to TRBD1. V lost 4 bases and J lost 4; bases outside the gene matches: 5. Germline-derived CDR1 and CDR2 are SGHRS and YFSETQ. This CDR3 region has 14 residues. The CDR3 region is CASSQSQGATEAFF. Here the CDR3 DNA reads TGCGCCAGCAGCCAGTCACAGGGGGCCACTGAAGCTTTCTTT. Supplemented by reference TRBV5-1 and TRBJ1-1, the full variable domain reads KAGVTQTPRYLIKTRGQQVTLSCSPISGHRSVSWYQQTPGQGLQFLFEYFSETQRNKGNFPGRFSGRQFSNSRSEMNVSTLELGDSALYLCASSQSQGATEAFFGQGTRLTVV.

The J gene is TRBJ2-3, the V gene TRBV11-3; 8 bases line up with TRBD1. The CDR3 has 15 amino acids. Germline CDR1 SGHNT, CDR2 YENEEA. The V segment lost 5 bases and the J segment 4 bases; nucleotides outside the gene matches: 8. The CDR3 sequence is CASSQGQGGADTQYF. Written as DNA, the CDR3 is TGTGCCAGCAGCCAAGGACAGGGCGGGGCAGATACGCAGTATTTT.

The chain has TRBV27 and TRBJ2-7; 7 bases match TRBD1. Germline values: CDR1 MNHEY, CDR2 SMNVEV (reference sequence). J gave up 3 bases and V 2 bases, and 4 bases lay outside the gene matches. The CDR3 is 14 residues long. The CDR3 spells CASSLQPGGYEQYV. The CDR3 DNA reads as TGTGCCAGCAGTTTACAGCCAGGGGGCTACGAGCAGTACGTC.

V and J are TRBV5-1 and TRBJ2-1, with unresolved D. Germline V lookup: CDR1 SGHRS, CDR2 YFSETQ. The ends were cut back, 0 bases at V and 5 bases at J, with 6 bases in the middle. This CDR3 is built from 13 residues. CDR3 in amino acids: CASSLDTNNEQFF. The CDR3 DNA reads TGCGCCAGCAGCTTGGACACAAACAATGAGCAGTTCTTC. Looking up the rest from reference TRBV5-1 and TRBJ2-1 gives the full variable domain: KAGVTQTPRYLIKTRGQQVTLSCSPISGHRSVSWYQQTPGQGLQFLFEYFSETQRNKGNFPGRFSGRQFSNSRSEMNVSTLELGDSALYLCASSLDTNNEQFFGPGTRLTVL.

The genes are TRBV5-1 and TRBJ1-1; a possible D gene is TRBD1 (6 bases). The germline CDR1 and CDR2 sequences are SGHRS and YFSETQ. The length of the CDR3 is 15 residues. Between the trimmed V and J ends, which lost 6 bases and 0 bases, there was a span of 15 bases. The CDR3 DNA follows: TGCGCCAGCACCCAGGGGTCAAACATGAACACTGAAGCTTTCTTT. This gives the protein CASTQGSNMNTEAFF.

The rearrangement joins TRBV3-1 (or the pseudogene TRBV3-2) to TRBJ1-4, with D uncertain. Trimming stripped 3 bases from V and 4 bases from J, with 6 bases between. This CDR3 is 13 amino acids long. Germline CDR1 is LGHDT and CDR2 is YNNKEL (reference sequence). The CDR3 reads CASSQRYNEKLFF. In nucleotides, the CDR3 is TGTGCCAGCAGCCAGCGCTATAATGAAAAACTGTTTTTT.